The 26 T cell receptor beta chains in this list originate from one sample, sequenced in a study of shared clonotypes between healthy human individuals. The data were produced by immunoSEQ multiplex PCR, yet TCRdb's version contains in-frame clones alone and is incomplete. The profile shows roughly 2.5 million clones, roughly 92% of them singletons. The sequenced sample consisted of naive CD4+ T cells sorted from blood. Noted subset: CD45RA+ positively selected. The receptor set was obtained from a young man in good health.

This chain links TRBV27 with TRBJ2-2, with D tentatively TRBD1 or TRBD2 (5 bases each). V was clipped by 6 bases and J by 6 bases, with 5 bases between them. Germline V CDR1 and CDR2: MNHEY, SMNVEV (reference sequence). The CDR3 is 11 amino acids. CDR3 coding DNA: TGTGCCAGCAGGGGGGCCGGGGAGCTGTTTTTT. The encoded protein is CASRGAGELFF.

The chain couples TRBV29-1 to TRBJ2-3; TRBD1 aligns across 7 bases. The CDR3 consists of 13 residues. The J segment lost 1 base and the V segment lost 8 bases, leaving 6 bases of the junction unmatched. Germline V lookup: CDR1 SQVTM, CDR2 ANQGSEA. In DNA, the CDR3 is TGCAGCTCGAGGGGGCCCCGCACAGATACGCAGTATTTT. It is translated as CSSRGPRTDTQYF.

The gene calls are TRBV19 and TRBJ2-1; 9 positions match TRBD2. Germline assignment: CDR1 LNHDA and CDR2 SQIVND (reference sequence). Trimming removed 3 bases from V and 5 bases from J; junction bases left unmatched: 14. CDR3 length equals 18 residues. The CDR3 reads CASSIKREVPRINNEQFF. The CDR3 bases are TGTGCCAGTAGTATTAAGCGGGAGGTCCCGCGAATAAACAATGAGCAGTTCTTC.

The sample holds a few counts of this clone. The CDR3: CAASGGTNTGELFF. CDR3 sequence (DNA): TGTGCCGCCAGCGGGGGGACGAACACCGGGGAGCTGTTTTTT. The V gene is TRBV19, the J gene TRBJ2-2, with TRBD2 identical over 9 bases. Trimming took 11 bases from V and 0 from J; bases not matched to a gene: 4. Germline V gene sequence: CDR1 LNHDA, CDR2 SQIVND (reference sequence). CDR3 length: 14 amino acids.

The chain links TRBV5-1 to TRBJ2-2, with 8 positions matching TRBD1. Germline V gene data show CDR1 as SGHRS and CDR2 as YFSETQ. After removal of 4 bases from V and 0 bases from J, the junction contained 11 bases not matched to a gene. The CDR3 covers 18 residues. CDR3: CASSPLPGQGPNTGELFF. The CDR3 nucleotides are TGCGCCAGCAGCCCTCTTCCCGGACAGGGACCGAACACCGGGGAGCTGTTTTTT.

The DNA of the CDR3 is TGTGCCAGCAGACGCTTCGGGGGACTCTCCGGGACAGGGGCCACTGAAGCTTTCTTT. Translation: CASRRFGGLSGTGATEAFF. This chain links TRBV7-8 with TRBJ1-1; TRBD1 matches 10 bases. The CDR3 is made up of 19 amino acids. After removal of 6 bases from V and 4 bases from J, the junction contained 20 bases not matched to a gene. CDR1 is SGHVS and CDR2 is FQNEAQ in the germline V gene.

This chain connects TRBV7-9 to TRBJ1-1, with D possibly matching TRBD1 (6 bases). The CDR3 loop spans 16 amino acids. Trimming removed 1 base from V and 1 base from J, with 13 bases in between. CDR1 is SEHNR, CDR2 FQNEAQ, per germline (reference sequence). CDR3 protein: CASSLGSGTPNTEAFF. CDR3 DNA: TGTGCCAGCAGCTTAGGCTCCGGGACACCGAACACTGAAGCTTTCTTT.

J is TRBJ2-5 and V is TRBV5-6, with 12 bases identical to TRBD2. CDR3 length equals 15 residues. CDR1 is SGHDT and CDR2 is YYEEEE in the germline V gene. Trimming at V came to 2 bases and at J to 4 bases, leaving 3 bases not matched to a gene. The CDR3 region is CASSLLAGGRETQYF. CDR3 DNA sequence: TGTGCCAGCAGCTTACTAGCGGGGGGTAGAGAGACCCAGTACTTC.

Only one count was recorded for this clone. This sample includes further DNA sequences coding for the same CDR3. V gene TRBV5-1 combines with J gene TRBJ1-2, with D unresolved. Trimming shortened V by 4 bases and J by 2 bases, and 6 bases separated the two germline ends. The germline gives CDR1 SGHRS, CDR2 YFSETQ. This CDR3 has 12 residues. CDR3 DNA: TGCGCCAGCAGCCCTGACAACTATGGCTACACCTTC. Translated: CASSPDNYGYTF.

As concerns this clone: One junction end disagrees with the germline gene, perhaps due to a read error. CDR3 bases: TGTGCCAGCCACTATCCGGGACTACCTAATGAGTTC. As protein: CASHYPGLPNEF. V and J are TRBV7-2 and TRBJ2-4; 7 nucleotides align to TRBD2. Germline loops: CDR1 SGHTA, CDR2 FQGNSA. The CDR3 totals 12 residues.

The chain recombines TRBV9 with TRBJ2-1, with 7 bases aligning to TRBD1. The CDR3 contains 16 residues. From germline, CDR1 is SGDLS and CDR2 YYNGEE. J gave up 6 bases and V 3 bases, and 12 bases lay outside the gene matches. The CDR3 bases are TGTGCCAGCAGCGCCGGGACAGTCCAAGGTCTCAATGAGCAGTTCTTC. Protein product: CASSAGTVQGLNEQFF.

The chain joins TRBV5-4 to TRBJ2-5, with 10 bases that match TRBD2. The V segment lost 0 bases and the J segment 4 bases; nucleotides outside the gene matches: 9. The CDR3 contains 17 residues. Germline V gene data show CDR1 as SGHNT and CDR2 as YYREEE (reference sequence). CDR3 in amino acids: CASSLGEVAGGLETQYF. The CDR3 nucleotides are TGTGCCAGCAGCTTGGGCGAGGTAGCGGGAGGCCTAGAGACCCAGTACTTC.

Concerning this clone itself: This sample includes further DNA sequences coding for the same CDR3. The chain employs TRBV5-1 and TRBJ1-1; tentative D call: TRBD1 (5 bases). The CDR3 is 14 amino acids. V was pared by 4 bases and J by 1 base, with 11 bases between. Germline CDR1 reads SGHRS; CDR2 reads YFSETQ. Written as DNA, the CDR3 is TGCGCCAGCAGCCCCCAGGGCTCGAACACTGAAGCTTTCTTT. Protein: CASSPQGSNTEAFF.

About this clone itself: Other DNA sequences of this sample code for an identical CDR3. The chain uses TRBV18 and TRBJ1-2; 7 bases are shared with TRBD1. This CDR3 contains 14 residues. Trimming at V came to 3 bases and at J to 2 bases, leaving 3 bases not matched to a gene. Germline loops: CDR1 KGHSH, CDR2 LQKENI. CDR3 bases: TGTGCCAGCTCACCCCCGGGACAGAACTATGGCTACACCTTC. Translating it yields CASSPPGQNYGYTF. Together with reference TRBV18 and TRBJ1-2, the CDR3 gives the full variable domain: NAGVMQNPRHLVRRRGQEARLRCSPMKGHSHVYWYRQLPEEGLKFMVYLQKENIIDESGMPKERFSAEFPKEGPSILRIQQVVRGDSAAYFCASSPPGQNYGYTFGSGTRLTVV.

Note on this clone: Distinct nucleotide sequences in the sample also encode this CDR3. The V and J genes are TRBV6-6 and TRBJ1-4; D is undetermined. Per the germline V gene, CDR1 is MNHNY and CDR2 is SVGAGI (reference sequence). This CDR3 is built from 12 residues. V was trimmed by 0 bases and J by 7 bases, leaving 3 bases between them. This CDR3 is CASSYSVEKLFF. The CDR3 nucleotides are TGTGCCAGCAGTTACTCAGTTGAAAAACTGTTTTTT.

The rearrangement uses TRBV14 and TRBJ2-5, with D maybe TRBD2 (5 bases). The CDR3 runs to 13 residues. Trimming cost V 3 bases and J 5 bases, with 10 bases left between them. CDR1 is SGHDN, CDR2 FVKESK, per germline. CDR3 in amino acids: CASSQASWETQYF. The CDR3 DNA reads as TGTGCCAGCAGCCAGGCTAGCTGGGAGACCCAGTACTTC.

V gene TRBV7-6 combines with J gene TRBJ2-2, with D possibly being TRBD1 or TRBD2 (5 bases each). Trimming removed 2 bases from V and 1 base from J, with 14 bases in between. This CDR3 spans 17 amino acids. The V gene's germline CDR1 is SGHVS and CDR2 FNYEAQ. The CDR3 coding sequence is TGTGCCAGCAGCTTAACCCCGGGACCGATGAACACCGGGGAGCTGTTTTTT. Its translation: CASSLTPGPMNTGELFF.

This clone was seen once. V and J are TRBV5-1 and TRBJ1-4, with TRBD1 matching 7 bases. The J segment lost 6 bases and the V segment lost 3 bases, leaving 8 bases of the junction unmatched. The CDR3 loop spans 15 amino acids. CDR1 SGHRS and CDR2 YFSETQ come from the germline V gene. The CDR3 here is CASSSDAGQHEKLFF. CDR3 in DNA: TGCGCCAGCAGCTCCGATGCGGGACAGCATGAAAAACTGTTTTTT.

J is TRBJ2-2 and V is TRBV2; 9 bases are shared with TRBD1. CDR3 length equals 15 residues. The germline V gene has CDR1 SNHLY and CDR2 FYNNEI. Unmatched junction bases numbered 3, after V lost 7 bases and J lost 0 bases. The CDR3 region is CASTDRGANTGELFF. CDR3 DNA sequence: TGTGCCAGCACCGACAGGGGGGCGAACACCGGGGAGCTGTTTTTT.

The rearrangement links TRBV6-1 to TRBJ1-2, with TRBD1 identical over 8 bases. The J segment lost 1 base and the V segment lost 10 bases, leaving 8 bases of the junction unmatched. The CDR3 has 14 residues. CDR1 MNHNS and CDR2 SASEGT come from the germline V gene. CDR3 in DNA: TGTGCCATCCCCGACAGGGGATATAACTATGGCTACACCTTC. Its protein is CAIPDRGYNYGYTF.

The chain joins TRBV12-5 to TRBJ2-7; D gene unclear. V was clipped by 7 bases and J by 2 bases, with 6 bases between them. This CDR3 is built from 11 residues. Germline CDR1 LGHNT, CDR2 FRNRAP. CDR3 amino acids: CASAFAYEQYF. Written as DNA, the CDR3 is TGTGCTAGTGCTTTCGCCTACGAGCAGTACTTC.

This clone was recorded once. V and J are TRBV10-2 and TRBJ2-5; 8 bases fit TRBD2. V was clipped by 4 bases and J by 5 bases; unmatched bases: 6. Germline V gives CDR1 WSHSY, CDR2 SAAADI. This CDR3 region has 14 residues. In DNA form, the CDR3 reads TGCGCCAGCAGTGTTCCGGGGGGGGTCGAGACCCAGTACTTC. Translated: CASSVPGGVETQYF.

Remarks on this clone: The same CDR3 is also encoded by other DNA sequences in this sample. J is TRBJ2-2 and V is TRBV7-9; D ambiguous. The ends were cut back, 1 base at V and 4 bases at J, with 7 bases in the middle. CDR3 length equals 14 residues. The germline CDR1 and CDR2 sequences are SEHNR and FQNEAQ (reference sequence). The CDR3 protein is CASSLGQVTGELFF. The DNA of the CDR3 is TGTGCCAGCAGCTTAGGGCAGGTCACCGGGGAGCTGTTTTTT.

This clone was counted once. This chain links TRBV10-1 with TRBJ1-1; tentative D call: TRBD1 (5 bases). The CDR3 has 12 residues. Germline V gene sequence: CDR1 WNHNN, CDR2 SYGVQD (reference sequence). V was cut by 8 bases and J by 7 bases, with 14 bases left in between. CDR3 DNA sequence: TGCGCCAGCCTCGGGACTAAGGGTGAAGCTTTCTTT. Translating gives CASLGTKGEAFF.

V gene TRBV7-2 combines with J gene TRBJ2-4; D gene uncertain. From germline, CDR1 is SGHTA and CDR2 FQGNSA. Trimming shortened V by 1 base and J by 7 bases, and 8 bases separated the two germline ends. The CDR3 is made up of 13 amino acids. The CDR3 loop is CASSLEVRNIQYF. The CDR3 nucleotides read TGTGCCAGCAGCTTAGAGGTCAGGAACATTCAGTACTTC.

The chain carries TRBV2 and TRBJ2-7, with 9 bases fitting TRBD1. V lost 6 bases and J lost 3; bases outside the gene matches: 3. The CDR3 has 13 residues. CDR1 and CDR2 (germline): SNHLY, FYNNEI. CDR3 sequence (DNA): TGTGCCAGCAGCCTGGACAGGGGCTACGAGCAGTACTTC. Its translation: CASSLDRGYEQYF.